Presented here are 20 T cell receptor beta chains from one specimen sequenced in a study of blood T cell repertoires in COVID-19. The protocol was immunoSEQ multiplex PCR, while the TCRdb copy is restricted to in-frame clones and leaves out a portion. This table has roughly 280,000 clones, about 87% appearing once. Sequenced input: PBMCs or T cells enriched from blood (not recorded which). The source of these receptors is a woman aged 45-65 years who had recovered from COVID-19.

V and J are TRBV28 and TRBJ2-2; 7 nucleotides align to TRBD2. The germline V gene encodes CDR1 MDHEN and CDR2 SYDVKM. The CDR3 spans 14 residues. V trimming: 7 bases; J trimming: 6 bases; junction bases outside the gene matches: 8. The CDR3 sequence is CASTRGGSSGELFF. CDR3 sequence (DNA): TGTGCCAGCACCCGAGGCGGGAGTTCCGGGGAGCTGTTTTTT.

This clone was recorded only once. V usage is TRBV27 and J usage is TRBJ1-1; D is perhaps TRBD1 (5 bases). The length of the CDR3 is 13 residues. The ends were cut back, 11 bases at V and 0 bases at J, with 13 bases in the middle. CDR1 MNHEY and CDR2 SMNVEV come from the germline V gene (reference sequence). The CDR3 sequence: CAAHRRMNTEAFF. The CDR3 region has the DNA TGTGCCGCGCACAGGCGAATGAACACTGAAGCTTTCTTT.

CDR3 in amino acids: CASSERGGNEKLFF. DNA of the CDR3: TGTGCCAGCAGTGAAAGGGGGGGGAATGAAAAACTGTTTTTT. The chain uses TRBV28 and TRBJ1-4; tentative D call: TRBD1 (6 bases). There are 14 residues in the CDR3. V lost 5 bases and J 5 bases, leaving 12 bases between the germline ends. CDR1 is MDHEN and CDR2 is SYDVKM in the germline V gene.

V gene TRBV11-3 combines with J gene TRBJ2-3, with D unresolved. Germline-derived CDR1 and CDR2 are SGHNT and YENEEA. The CDR3 runs to 13 residues. With 5 bases removed from V and 6 bases from J, the gap between germline ends came to 12 bases. CDR3 amino acids: CASSHAEGDTQYF. The CDR3 DNA is TGTGCCAGCAGCCATGCGGAAGGCGATACGCAGTATTTT.

This chain joins TRBV4-1 and TRBJ1-4; 7 nucleotides align to TRBD1. In germline, CDR1 is MGHRA, CDR2 YSYEKL. The V gene end was trimmed by 4 bases and the J gene end by 6 bases; junction bases not matched to a gene: 11. CDR3 length: 16 residues. The CDR3 region is CASSPGQRSTDEKLFF. CDR3 sequence (DNA): TGCGCCAGCAGCCCGGGACAGCGAAGTACCGATGAAAAACTGTTTTTT.

This clone was picked up a small number of times. This chain uses TRBV5-6 with TRBJ2-1; the D gene is possibly TRBD2 (5 bases). The germline V and J ends were trimmed by 0 bases and 0 bases, with 7 bases remaining between them. Germline V gene sequence: CDR1 SGHDT, CDR2 YYEEEE. The CDR3 is 15 amino acids. CDR3 in DNA: TGTGCCAGCAGCTTGGCTGGGAGCTCCTACAATGAGCAGTTCTTC. Translated: CASSLAGSSYNEQFF.

V and J are TRBV29-1 and TRBJ2-5; TRBD1 matches 7 bases. Looked up from germline, CDR1 is SQVTM and CDR2 is ANQGSEA. The CDR3 runs 11 residues. V lost 6 bases, J lost 5 bases, and 3 bases stayed unmatched. CDR3 sequence: CSVDRAETQYF. In DNA, the CDR3 is TGCAGCGTCGACAGGGCCGAGACCCAGTACTTC.

This sequence joins TRBV18 and TRBJ1-5, with D tentatively TRBD1 (6 bases). CDR1 KGHSH and CDR2 LQKENI come from the germline V gene. The CDR3 is 13 amino acids. Trimming pared 6 bases from V and 6 bases from J, leaving 12 bases between. The CDR3 bases are TGTGCCAGCTCCCTATCGACAGGTCAGCCCCAGCATTTT. Translation: CASSLSTGQPQHF.

The rearrangement joins TRBV6-2 or TRBV6-3 to TRBJ2-7, with 9 bases aligning to TRBD2. This CDR3 is built from 16 residues. Germline lookup yields CDR1 MNHEY and CDR2 SVGEGT. Trimming at V came to 0 bases and at J to 3 bases, leaving 6 bases not matched to a gene. The DNA for the CDR3 is TGTGCCAGCAGTTACTCTTTTCTAGCGGGAAGCTACGAGCAGTACTTC. Amino acid sequence: CASSYSFLAGSYEQYF.

The chain employs TRBV30 and TRBJ1-4; 9 nucleotides line up with TRBD1. The V gene end was trimmed by 3 bases and the J gene end by 3 bases; junction bases not matched to a gene: 5. The CDR3 extends over 15 amino acids. The V gene's germline CDR1 is GTSNPN and CDR2 SVGIG (reference sequence). CDR3 loop: CAWSRDRVANEKLFF. CDR3 DNA: TGTGCCTGGAGCCGGGACAGGGTTGCTAATGAAAAACTGTTTTTT.

The gene calls are TRBV18 and TRBJ1-1; the D gene is possibly TRBD1 (5 bases). This CDR3 has 19 amino acids. V was clipped by 0 bases and J by 0 bases, with 20 bases between them. CDR1 KGHSH and CDR2 LQKENI come from the germline V gene. Here the CDR3 DNA reads TGTGCCAGCTCACCACCGAATCAACGAACAGGTCGGGTGAACACTGAAGCTTTCTTT. Its protein product is CASSPPNQRTGRVNTEAFF.

J is TRBJ1-2 and V is TRBV5-1; 8 bases line up with TRBD1. Germline V gives CDR1 SGHRS, CDR2 YFSETQ. The CDR3 extends over 15 amino acids. V shed 4 bases and J 4 bases; nucleotides not matched to a gene: 9. CDR3 nucleotide sequence: TGCGCCAGCAGCCCGGAAAACAGGGGGACCTATGGCTACACCTTC. Translated: CASSPENRGTYGYTF.

The chain couples TRBV6-2 or TRBV6-3 to TRBJ1-5; 9 nucleotides line up with TRBD1. The CDR3 consists of 17 residues. The junction had 5 bases not matched to a gene; V was cut back by 0 bases and J by 2 bases. CDR1 and CDR2 from the germline V gene are MNHEY and SVGEGT. The CDR3 DNA reads as TGTGCCAGCAGTTACTCGAGACAGGGGGTCGGCAATCAGCCCCAGCATTTT. It encodes CASSYSRQGVGNQPQHF.

V is TRBV7-2 and J is TRBJ2-1, with TRBD2 identical over 10 bases. Germline lookup yields CDR1 SGHTA and CDR2 FQGNSA. The CDR3 extends over 15 amino acids. The junction had 14 bases not matched to a gene; V was cut back by 7 bases and J by 11 bases. The CDR3 sequence is CASTSTASGREKQFF. CDR3 bases: TGTGCCAGCACCTCCACGGCTAGCGGGAGAGAGAAGCAGTTCTTC.

The rearrangement joins TRBV19 to TRBJ2-1, with 10 bases identical to TRBD2. CDR3 length: 14 amino acids. Germline V gives CDR1 LNHDA, CDR2 SQIVND (reference sequence). V dropped 5 bases and J dropped 2; count of bases not matched to a gene: 0. CDR3 amino acids: CASSLAGAYNEQFF. DNA for the CDR3: TGTGCCAGTAGTCTAGCGGGAGCCTACAATGAGCAGTTCTTC.

V gene TRBV19 combines with J gene TRBJ1-5; D is ambiguous. There are 17 residues in the CDR3. Germline V gives CDR1 LNHDA, CDR2 SQIVND (reference sequence). Trimming cost V 3 bases and J 2 bases, with 17 bases left between them. CDR3 protein: CASSIREGGRGNQPQHF. CDR3 DNA: TGTGCCAGTAGTATCCGAGAAGGCGGGCGAGGCAATCAGCCCCAGCATTTT. Full variable domain (missing parts from reference TRBV19 and TRBJ1-5): DGGITQSPKYLFRKEGQNVTLSCEQNLNHDAMYWYRQDPGQGLRLIYYSQIVNDFQKGDIAEGYSVSREKKESFPLTVTSAQKNPTAFYLCASSIREGGRGNQPQHFGDGTRLSIL.

This sequence joins TRBV5-1 and TRBJ2-3; D ambiguous. In germline, CDR1 is SGHRS, CDR2 YFSETQ. Trimming pared 4 bases from V and 4 bases from J, leaving 13 bases between. The CDR3 totals 14 residues. CDR3 amino acids: CASSPDSTSDTQYF. The DNA for the CDR3 is TGCGCCAGCAGCCCAGACTCCACCTCAGATACGCAGTATTTT.

This clone was recorded only once. V and J are TRBV3-1 (or the pseudogene TRBV3-2) and TRBJ1-5, with D perhaps TRBD1 (5 bases). CDR1 and CDR2 from the germline V gene are LGHDT and YNNKEL (reference sequence). V was clipped by 0 bases and J by 2 bases, with 14 bases between them. This CDR3 region has 17 residues. This CDR3 reads CASSQDLGGFGNQPQHF. DNA of the CDR3: TGTGCCAGCAGCCAAGACTTGGGGGGTTTTGGCAATCAGCCCCAGCATTTT.

The chain is built from TRBV28 and TRBJ2-2; TRBD1 might be the D (6 bases). Germline-derived CDR1 and CDR2 are MDHEN and SYDVKM. This CDR3 is built from 16 residues. V was shortened by 7 bases and J by 3 bases, with 18 bases between the two germline ends. As DNA, the CDR3 is TGTGCCAGCACGTTCCCCAGGGGTAGGGACACCGGGGAGCTGTTTTTT. Translation gives CASTFPRGRDTGELFF.

The chain carries TRBV11-2 and TRBJ2-5, with 8 bases lining up with TRBD2. The V gene's germline CDR1 is SGHAT and CDR2 FQNNGV. This CDR3 is 17 amino acids long. V gave up 0 bases and J gave up 2 bases; unmatched junction bases: 8. The CDR3 is CASSLDWASGLQETQYF. CDR3 coding DNA: TGTGCCAGCAGCTTAGATTGGGCTAGCGGGCTACAAGAGACCCAGTACTTC.